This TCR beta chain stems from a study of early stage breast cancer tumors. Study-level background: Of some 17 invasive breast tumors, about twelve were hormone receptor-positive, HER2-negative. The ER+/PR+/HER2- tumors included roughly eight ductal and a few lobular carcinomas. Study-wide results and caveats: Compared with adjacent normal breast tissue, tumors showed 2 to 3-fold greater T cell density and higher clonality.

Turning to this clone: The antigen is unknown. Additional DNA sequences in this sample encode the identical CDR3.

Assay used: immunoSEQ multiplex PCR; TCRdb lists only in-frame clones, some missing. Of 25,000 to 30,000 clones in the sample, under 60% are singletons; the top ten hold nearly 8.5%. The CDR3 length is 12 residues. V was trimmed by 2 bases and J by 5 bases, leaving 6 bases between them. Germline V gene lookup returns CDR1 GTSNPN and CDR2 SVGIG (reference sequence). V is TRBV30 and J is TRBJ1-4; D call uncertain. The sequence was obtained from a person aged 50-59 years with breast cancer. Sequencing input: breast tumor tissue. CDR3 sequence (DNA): TGTGCCTGGAGTCCATTGAATGAAAAACTGTTTTTT. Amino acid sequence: CAWSPLNEKLFF.